This T cell receptor (beta chain) was documented in a study of long-term antiretroviral therapy in people with HIV. Trimming took 5 bases from V and 4 from J; bases not matched to a gene: 7. CDR1 is MNHNY and CDR2 is SVGAGI in the germline V gene (reference sequence). The CDR3 totals 15 residues. One or more pre-ART and two or more post-ART PBMC samples were available from each donor. Each specimen consisted of about 0.9-11 million cryopreserved PBMC prior to extraction of DNA. It was version v3.0 of the immunoSEQ assay that was run at survey level. Here immunoSEQ multiplex PCR was the method, and the copy in TCRdb shows in-frame clones only, minus some. This sample has under 40,000 clones, with 65% to 90% found just once.

The source material was unsorted PBMCs, sampled 0.3 years after starting antiretroviral therapy. This clonotype was sampled from a man aged 18 to 30 with HIV. The rearrangement uses TRBV6-6 and TRBJ2-3; TRBD2 matches 9 bases. CDR3 sequence: CASSLLAGNSDTQYF. The CDR3 DNA follows: TGTGCCAGCAGTCTACTAGCGGGTAACTCAGATACGCAGTATTTT.